This T cell receptor (beta chain) was profiled in a study of blood T cell repertoires in COVID-19. Overall study context: The United States, Italy and Spain were the sources of the acute and convalescent COVID-19 samples. PBMCs, B-cell-depleted T cells, or T cells were the source of the cDNA or gDNA that made up the material.

Seattle patients were enrolled during active infection and followed longitudinally. Original handling: How many nucleated cells were present was estimated from reference gene primer amplification. Data came from immunoSEQ multiplex PCR; TCRdb stores just in-frame clones and leaves some out. That table supplies the V and J calls and clone size; D and trimming were determined from the DNA. Of approximately 65,000 clones in the sample, about 92% were seen once. V was shortened by 0 bases and J by 0 bases, with 3 bases between the two germline ends. Germline V CDR1 and CDR2: SGHNT, YYREEE (reference sequence). The CDR3 is made up of 14 amino acids.

V usage is TRBV5-4 and J usage is TRBJ1-4; unclear D gene. This TCR was sampled from a man between 50 and 59 years old with COVID-19, enrolled during active disease. The specimen was peripheral blood. CDR3 nucleotide sequence: TGTGCCAGCAGCTTGGAGCCAACTAATGAAAAACTGTTTTTT. Translated: CASSLEPTNEKLFF. The entire variable domain, with the rest obtained from reference TRBV5-4 and TRBJ1-4, is as follows: ETGVTQSPTHLIKTRGQQVTLRCSSQSGHNTVSWYQQALGQGPQFIFQYYREEENGRGNFPPRFSGLQFPNYSSELNVNALELDDSALYLCASSLEPTNEKLFFGSGTQLSVL.